A selection of T cell receptor beta chains follows, all from one sample in a study of cytomegalovirus exposure and HLA in healthy donors. TCRdb keeps only in-frame clones here, not all; method: immunoSEQ multiplex PCR. There are some 140,000 clones in the sample; 65% to 85% occur only once, and around 5.6% lies in the top ten. Sequencing used PBMCs. These receptors were obtained from a woman in her thirties or forties in good health and CMV-seropositive. The CDR3 runs from the conserved cysteine through the conserved F or W. D genes are given only for firm matches. Part of the rows lack a size; the others show once, few, many or a class for expanded clones.

v_gene	abundance	j_gene	d_gene	CDR3nt	CDR3aa
TRBV27	-	TRBJ2-6	TRBD2	TGTGCCAGCAGCCCCGGACTAGCGGGGAGTGTCCGGCCTGGGGCCAACGTCCTGACTTTC	CASSPGLAGSVRPGANVLTF
TRBV9	-	TRBJ2-7	TRBD2	TGTGCCAGCAACCCCTCTGGGGCGGGAGGTTACGAGCAGTACTTC	CASNPSGAGGYEQYF
TRBV7-8	few	TRBJ2-1	-	TGTGCCAGCAGCAAAACGCCCCCCTCGGGATACAATGAGCAGTTCTTC	CASSKTPPSGYNEQFF
TRBV7-6	-	TRBJ2-2	-	TGTGCCAGCAGCTCTATTACCACCGGGGAGCTGTTTTTT	CASSSITTGELFF
TRBV7-9	-	TRBJ1-1	-	TGTGCCAGCAGCTCACAGAGGAGGGGCACTGAAGCTTTCTTT	CASSSQRRGTEAFF
TRBV7-9	few	TRBJ2-7	TRBD1	TGTGCCAGCAGCTCACCGGACAGGGGGCTCTACGAGCAGTACTTC	CASSSPDRGLYEQYF
TRBV11-2	once	TRBJ2-5	TRBD1	TGTGCCAGCAGCCGTATGGGGAGCGGCGGACAGGGGCAAGAGACCCAGTACTTC	CASSRMGSGGQGQETQYF
TRBV18	-	TRBJ2-7	-	TGTGCCAGCTCACCACCCGACAGTTACGAGCAGTACTTC	CASSPPDSYEQYF
TRBV4-2	once	TRBJ2-7	-	TGTGCCAGCAGCCAAGATCTCCCAGTTTCCTACGAGCAGTACTTC	CASSQDLPVSYEQYF
TRBV7-8	-	TRBJ1-5	-	TGTGCCAGCAGCTTAGGTGGGGCCTCCCCCCAGCATTTT	CASSLGGASPQHF
TRBV15	-	TRBJ2-3	TRBD1	TGTGCCACCAGCAGAGACGCGTTGGACAGGGGGAGCACAGATACGCAGTATTTT	CATSRDALDRGSTDTQYF
TRBV19	once	TRBJ2-2	TRBD1	TGTGCCAGTAGCCGACAGGGCCCGAACACCGGGGAGCTGTTTTTT	CASSRQGPNTGELFF
TRBV28	-	TRBJ2-5	TRBD2	TGTGCCAGCAGTCCCGGGACTAGCGGTTGGGGCCAGTACTTC	CASSPGTSGWGQYF
TRBV7-2	once	TRBJ2-1	-	TGTGCCAGCAGCTTAGAGGGCAGGGGGGCCTACAATGAGCAGTTCTTC	CASSLEGRGAYNEQFF
TRBV19	-	TRBJ1-2	-	TGTGCCAGTAGTATAGGTGACACTTATGGCTACACCTTC	CASSIGDTYGYTF
TRBV27	-	TRBJ1-1	TRBD1	TGTGCCAGCAGCAACAGACAGGGGACTGAAGCTTTCTTT	CASSNRQGTEAFF
TRBV7-6	-	TRBJ2-7	TRBD2	TGTGCCAGCAGCCCTAGCGGGAGGGCCGCTCCCTACGAGCAGTACTTC	CASSPSGRAAPYEQYF
TRBV30	-	TRBJ1-1	-	TGTGCCTGGAGTGAAGCGACTGAAGCTTTCTTT	CAWSEATEAFF
TRBV18	-	TRBJ2-3	TRBD2	TGTGCCAGCTCACCGGGACTAGCGGGAGCAGATACGCAGTATTTT	CASSPGLAGADTQYF
TRBV30	-	TRBJ2-7	-	TGTGCCTGGAGTGTAAGGGGGACCTACGAGCAGTACTTC	CAWSVRGTYEQYF
TRBV7-9	-	TRBJ1-1	-	TGTGCCAGCAGCTTAGAACAGAACACTGAAGCTTTCTTT	CASSLEQNTEAFF
TRBV11-2	-	TRBJ2-3	TRBD2	TGTGCCAGCAGCCCACAAGCGGGAGGCGGCACAGATACGCAGTATTTT	CASSPQAGGGTDTQYF
TRBV9	once	TRBJ2-7	TRBD2	TGTGCCAGCAGTAGGCGGGAGATCGACGAGCAGTACTTC	CASSRREIDEQYF
TRBV5-1	-	TRBJ2-2	-	TGCGCCAGCAGCTTGGACGGCACCGGGGAGCTGTTTTTT	CASSLDGTGELFF
TRBV6-4	-	TRBJ2-2	TRBD2	TGTGCCAGCATCTGGGAGGGCAAGGCGGAAGGACCCACCGGGGAGCTGTTTTTT	CASIWEGKAEGPTGELFF
TRBV10-2	-	TRBJ2-7	TRBD2	TGCGCCAGCAGTGATCCGACAGGGGGACTAGCGGGAGTCTGGGAGCAGTACTTC	CASSDPTGGLAGVWEQYF
TRBV7-9	-	TRBJ2-1	-	TGTGCCAGCAGCTTTCGACAGGCTGACAATGAGCAGTTCTTC	CASSFRQADNEQFF
TRBV9	once	TRBJ2-7	TRBD2	TGTGCCAGCAGCTCCGGGGGGGGCGCCTACGAGCAGTACTTC	CASSSGGGAYEQYF
TRBV7-9	few	TRBJ1-3	-	TGTGCCAGCAGCTTATCAGGGCAGGACACCATATATTTT	CASSLSGQDTIYF
TRBV30	few	TRBJ1-1	-	TGTGCCTGGACGCGGAGTAACACTGAAGCTTTCTTT	CAWTRSNTEAFF
TRBV15	-	TRBJ2-3	-	TGTGCCACCAGCAGAGGACAATCCGGGACAAGGGTCGGGGCAGATACGCAGTATTTT	CATSRGQSGTRVGADTQYF
TRBV7-9	once	TRBJ2-1	TRBD2	TGTGCCAGCAGCTTAAGAGCGGGAGAACGAGGTTCCTACAATGAGCAGTTCTTC	CASSLRAGERGSYNEQFF
TRBV28	-	TRBJ2-5	-	TGTGCCAGCAGTCCCCGAGTAATCCAAGAGACCCAGTACTTC	CASSPRVIQETQYF
TRBV10-3	few	TRBJ2-3	TRBD2	TGTGCCATCAGTGAGGGTAGCGGGACATTAGATACGCAGTATTTT	CAISEGSGTLDTQYF
TRBV29-1	-	TRBJ2-7	-	TGCAGCGGAATAGCGGGACAGGGCTACGAGCAGTACTTC	CSGIAGQGYEQYF
TRBV30	-	TRBJ1-4	-	TGTGCCTGGAGGAGGGCGGGAGCGACTAATGAAAAACTGTTTTTT	CAWRRAGATNEKLFF
TRBV7-8	-	TRBJ2-2	TRBD2	TGTGCCAGCAGCCCCCGGGAGGTGGGCACCGGGGAGCTGTTTTTT	CASSPREVGTGELFF
TRBV7-7	-	TRBJ2-5	TRBD2	TGTGCTAGCAGCCAGGGGACTAGCGGGAAGGGGGAGACCCAGTACTTC	CASSQGTSGKGETQYF
TRBV13	-	TRBJ2-2	-	TGTGCCAGCAGCCCCAGGAGGTTCTCAATTACCGGGGAGCTGTTTTTT	CASSPRRFSITGELFF
TRBV5-4	-	TRBJ1-1	TRBD1	TGTGCCAGCAGGCCCGGGACAGGGGGCGGTGCAAACACTGAAGCTTTCTTT	CASRPGTGGGANTEAFF
TRBV25-1	-	TRBJ2-2	-	TGTGCCAGCAGTGAATATTACGGGACCGGGGAGCTGTTTTTT	CASSEYYGTGELFF
TRBV18	-	TRBJ2-7	-	TGTGCCAGCTCTCGGGTATTGGGGGCTAATTTGGACGAGCAGTACTTC	CASSRVLGANLDEQYF
TRBV5-1	-	TRBJ2-7	TRBD2	TGCGCCAGCAGCTTGGGCAGGGGGATGGCGGGAGGGCCGTCTTACGAGCAGTACTTC	CASSLGRGMAGGPSYEQYF
TRBV2	-	TRBJ1-1	TRBD1	TGTGCCAGCAGTCAACAGGGGCTGAACACTGAAGCTTTCTTT	CASSQQGLNTEAFF
TRBV9	-	TRBJ2-7	TRBD1	TGTGCCAGCAGCGAGGGTCCAGACAGGGGACCCTACGAGCAGTACTTC	CASSEGPDRGPYEQYF
TRBV19	-	TRBJ1-2	-	TGTGCCAGTAGTATAGGGGAGGTCGACTATGGCTACACCTTC	CASSIGEVDYGYTF
TRBV28	-	TRBJ1-5	-	TGTGCCAGCAGTTTACCGGGAGGGGGGAATCAGCCCCAGCATTTT	CASSLPGGGNQPQHF
TRBV5-1	-	TRBJ2-1	TRBD2	TGCGCCAGCAGCTTGGGCGGGAGCCCCTACAATGAGCAGTTCTTC	CASSLGGSPYNEQFF
TRBV7-9	few	TRBJ1-4	-	TGTGCCAGCAGCTTAGCGCTGACAGATAATGAAAAACTGTTTTTT	CASSLALTDNEKLFF
TRBV5-1	-	TRBJ2-7	TRBD2	TGCGCCAGCAGCTTGGTTCCTAGCGGAGGGGTGGTCGAGCAGTACTTC	CASSLVPSGGVVEQYF
TRBV6-1	-	TRBJ2-1	-	TGTGCCAGCAGTCAAGGGGGGAGGGCCGCTTACAATGAGCAGTTCTTC	CASSQGGRAAYNEQFF
TRBV5-4	once	TRBJ2-6	TRBD1	TGTGCCAGCAGCCCCAACAGGGGGCGGAACGTCCTGACTTTC	CASSPNRGRNVLTF